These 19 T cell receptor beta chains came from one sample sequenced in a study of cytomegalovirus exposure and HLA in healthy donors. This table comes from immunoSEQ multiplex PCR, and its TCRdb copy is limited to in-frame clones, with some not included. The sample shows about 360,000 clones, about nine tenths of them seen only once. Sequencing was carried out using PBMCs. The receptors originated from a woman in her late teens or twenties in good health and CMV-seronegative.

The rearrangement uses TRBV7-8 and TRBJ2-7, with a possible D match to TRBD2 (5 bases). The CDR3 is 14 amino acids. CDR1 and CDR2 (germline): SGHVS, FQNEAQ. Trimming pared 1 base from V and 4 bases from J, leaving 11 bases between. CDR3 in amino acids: CASSLGLALYEQYF. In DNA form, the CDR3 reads TGTGCCAGCAGCTTAGGTCTAGCTCTGTACGAGCAGTACTTC.

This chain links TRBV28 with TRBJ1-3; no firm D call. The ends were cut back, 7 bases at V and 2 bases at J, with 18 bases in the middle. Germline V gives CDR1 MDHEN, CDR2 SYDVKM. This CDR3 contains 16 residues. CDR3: CASTLTAGSAGNTIYF. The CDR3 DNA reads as TGTGCCAGCACCTTAACCGCCGGGTCCGCTGGAAACACCATATATTTT.

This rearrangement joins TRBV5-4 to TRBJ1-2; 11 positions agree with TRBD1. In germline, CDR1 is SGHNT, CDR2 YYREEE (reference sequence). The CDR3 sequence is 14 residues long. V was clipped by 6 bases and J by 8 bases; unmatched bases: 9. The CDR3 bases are TGTGCCAGCACCCCGGGACAGGGGGGCAAGGGCTACACCTTC. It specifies CASTPGQGGKGYTF.

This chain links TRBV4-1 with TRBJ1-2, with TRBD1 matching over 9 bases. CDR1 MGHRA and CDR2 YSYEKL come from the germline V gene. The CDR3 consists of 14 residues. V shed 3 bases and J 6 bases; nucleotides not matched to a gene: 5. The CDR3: CASSQPRDRDGYTF. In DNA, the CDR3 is TGCGCCAGCAGCCAGCCCCGGGACAGGGATGGCTACACCTTC.

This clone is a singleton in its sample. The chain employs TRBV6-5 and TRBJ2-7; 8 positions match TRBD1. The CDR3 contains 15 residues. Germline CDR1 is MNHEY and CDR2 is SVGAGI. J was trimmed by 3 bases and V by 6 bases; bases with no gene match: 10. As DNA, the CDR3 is TGTGCCAGCAGACAGCCCGGGACAGGCTACTACGAGCAGTACTTC. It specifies CASRQPGTGYYEQYF.

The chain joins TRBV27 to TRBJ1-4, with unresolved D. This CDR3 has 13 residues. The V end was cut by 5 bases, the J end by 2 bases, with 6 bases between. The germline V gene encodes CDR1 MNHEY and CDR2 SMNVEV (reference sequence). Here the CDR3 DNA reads TGTGCCAGCAGTCCCAATACTAATGAAAAACTGTTTTTT. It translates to CASSPNTNEKLFF.

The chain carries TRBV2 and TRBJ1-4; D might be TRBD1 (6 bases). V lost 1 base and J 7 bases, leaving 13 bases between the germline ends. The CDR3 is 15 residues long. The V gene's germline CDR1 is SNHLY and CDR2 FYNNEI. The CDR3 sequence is CASSEGRGGGEKLFF. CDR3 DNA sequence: TGTGCCAGCAGTGAAGGCCGGGGAGGGGGTGAAAAACTGTTTTTT. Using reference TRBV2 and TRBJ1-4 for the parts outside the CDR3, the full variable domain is EPEVTQTPSHQVTQMGQEVILRCVPISNHLYFYWYRQILGQKVEFLVSFYNNEISEKSEIFDDQFSVERPDGSNFTLKIRSTKLEDSAMYFCASSEGRGGGEKLFFGSGTQLSVL.

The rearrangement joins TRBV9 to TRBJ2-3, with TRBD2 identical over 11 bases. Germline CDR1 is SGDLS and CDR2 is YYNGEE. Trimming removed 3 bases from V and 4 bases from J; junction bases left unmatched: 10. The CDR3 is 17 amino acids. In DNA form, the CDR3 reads TGTGCCAGCAGCGCCTTTAGCGGGAGGGCCATTGCAGATACGCAGTATTTT. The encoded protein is CASSAFSGRAIADTQYF.

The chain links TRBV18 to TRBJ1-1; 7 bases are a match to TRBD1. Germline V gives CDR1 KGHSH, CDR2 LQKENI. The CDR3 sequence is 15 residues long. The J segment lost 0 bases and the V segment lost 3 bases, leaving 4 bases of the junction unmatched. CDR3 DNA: TGTGCCAGCTCACCGAGGGGACAGATGAACACTGAAGCTTTCTTT. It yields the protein CASSPRGQMNTEAFF.

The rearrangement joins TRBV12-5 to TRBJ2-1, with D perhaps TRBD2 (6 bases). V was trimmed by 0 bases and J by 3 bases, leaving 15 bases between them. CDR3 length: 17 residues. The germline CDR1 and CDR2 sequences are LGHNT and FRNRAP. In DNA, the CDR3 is TGTGCTAGTGGTTTGGTACTGCCCGGGAGACACTACAATGAGCAGTTCTTC. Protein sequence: CASGLVLPGRHYNEQFF.

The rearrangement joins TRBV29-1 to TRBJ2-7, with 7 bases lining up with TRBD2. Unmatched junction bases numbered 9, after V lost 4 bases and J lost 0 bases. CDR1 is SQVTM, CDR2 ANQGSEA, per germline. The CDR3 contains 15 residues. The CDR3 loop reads CSVVPSGALSYEQYF. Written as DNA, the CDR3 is TGCAGCGTTGTTCCAAGCGGGGCACTCTCCTACGAGCAGTACTTC.

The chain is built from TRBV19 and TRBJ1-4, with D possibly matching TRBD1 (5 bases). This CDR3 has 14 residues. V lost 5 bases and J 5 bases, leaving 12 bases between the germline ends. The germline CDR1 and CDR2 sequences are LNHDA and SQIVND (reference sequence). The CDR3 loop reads CASSPREGNEKLFF. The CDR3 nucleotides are TGTGCCAGTAGTCCCAGGGAGGGGAATGAAAAACTGTTTTTT.

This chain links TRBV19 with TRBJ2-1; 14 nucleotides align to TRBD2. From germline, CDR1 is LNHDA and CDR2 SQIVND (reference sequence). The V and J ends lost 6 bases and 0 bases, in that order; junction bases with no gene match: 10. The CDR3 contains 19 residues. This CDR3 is CASSRTSGGKPRSYNEQFF. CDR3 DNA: TGTGCCAGTAGCCGGACTAGCGGGGGGAAACCCCGCTCCTACAATGAGCAGTTCTTC.

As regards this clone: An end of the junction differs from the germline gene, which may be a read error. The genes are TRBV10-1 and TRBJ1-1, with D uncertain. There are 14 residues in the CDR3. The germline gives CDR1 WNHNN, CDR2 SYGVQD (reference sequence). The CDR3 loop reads CASSQSRGNTEAFF. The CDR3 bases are TGCGCCAGCAGTCAGTCCCGGGGGAACACTGAAGCTTTCTTT.

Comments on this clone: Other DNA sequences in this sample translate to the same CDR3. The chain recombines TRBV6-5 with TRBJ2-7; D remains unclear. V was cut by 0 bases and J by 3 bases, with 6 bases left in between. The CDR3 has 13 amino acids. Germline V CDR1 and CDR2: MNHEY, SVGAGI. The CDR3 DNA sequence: TGTGCCAGCAGTTACTCGAGTAGCTACGAGCAGTACTTC. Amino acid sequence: CASSYSSSYEQYF.

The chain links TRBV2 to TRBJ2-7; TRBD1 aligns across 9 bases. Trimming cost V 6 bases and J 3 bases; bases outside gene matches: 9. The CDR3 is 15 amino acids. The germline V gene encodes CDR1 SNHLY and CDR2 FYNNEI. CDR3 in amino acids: CASSDPDRGDYEQYF. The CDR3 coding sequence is TGTGCCAGCAGCGACCCGGACAGGGGAGACTACGAGCAGTACTTC.

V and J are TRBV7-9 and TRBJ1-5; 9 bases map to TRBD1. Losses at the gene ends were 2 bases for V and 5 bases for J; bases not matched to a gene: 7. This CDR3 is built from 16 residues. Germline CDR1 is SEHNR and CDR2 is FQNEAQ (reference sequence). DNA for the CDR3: TGTGCCAGCAGCTTATTCCGGGGACAGGGAGATCAGCCCCAGCATTTT. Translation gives CASSLFRGQGDQPQHF.

The chain's CDR3 is CASSLVGTSGSLEQFF. As DNA, the CDR3 is TGTGCCAGCAGTTTAGTTGGGACTAGCGGGAGTTTGGAGCAGTTCTTC. The J gene is TRBJ2-1, the V gene TRBV27; 14 nucleotides line up with TRBD2. Unmatched junction bases numbered 7, after V lost 2 bases and J lost 10 bases. This CDR3 has 16 amino acids. Germline CDR1 and CDR2: MNHEY and SMNVEV (reference sequence).

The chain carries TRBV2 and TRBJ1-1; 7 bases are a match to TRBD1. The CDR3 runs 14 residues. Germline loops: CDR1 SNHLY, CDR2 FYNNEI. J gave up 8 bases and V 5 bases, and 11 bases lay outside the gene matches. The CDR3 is CASSLWGTDSEAFF. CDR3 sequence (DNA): TGTGCCAGCAGTCTGTGGGGGACAGACAGCGAAGCTTTCTTT.